This T cell receptor (beta chain) is drawn from a study of CD8+ T cells in alopecia areata listed by TCRdb under 2018. For the wider study: Treated patients were enrolled in an open-label pilot trial of oral tofacitinib at 5 to 10 mg twice daily for moderate-to-severe alopecia areata. RNA was obtained with the PAXgene miRNA kit for fixed scalp, the miRNeasy kit for PBMCs, and the RNeasy kit for mouse skin. Biopsies were taken from tofacitinib-treated patients at baseline and at 4 and 24 weeks of treatment, and a later scalp biopsy was taken in several of the tofacitinib-treated patients. Patients stayed on tofacitinib for 6 to 18 months and then had 6 months of follow-up off drug so that delayed response and recurrence could be assessed. For the treated patients, the SALT score, which quantifies what percentage of scalp surface area is affected, served as the measure of disease severity. Clonality in the scalp was compared among normal scalp (n=4), patchy alopecia areata scalp (n=8), and alopecia totalis/universalis scalp (n=8). TCRbeta CDR3 regions were amplified by immunoSEQ multiplex PCR using 35 Vbeta forward and 13 Jbeta reverse primers. To study T cell clonal expansion in alopecia areata, the researchers applied high-throughput TCRbeta sequencing to both the C3H/HeJ mouse model and human patients. On the human side, TCRbeta sequencing was run on scalp tissue and on sorted CD4+ and CD8+ peripheral blood T cells from healthy controls and from alopecia areata patients with either patchy or totalis/universalis disease. Overall study results and their limits: Tofacitinib significantly lowered scalp clonality and the number of expanded CD8+ clones among the top 100 scalp clones. Shared TCR sequences between patients were less evident than in mice, which may be partly attributable to HLA diversity in the patient population. Many expanded lesional clones persisted in scalp and blood during tofacitinib treatment, which may partly explain relapse after stopping treatment. Because the treated cohort was small and included a single nonresponder, larger studies are needed to assess links between baseline CD8+ expansion and response. Higher clonality and more expanded CD8+ clones were observed in lesional scalp than in normal scalp, particularly in alopecia totalis/universalis, a finding suggestive of antigenic drive. Unlike mouse skin, which is dominated by gammadelta T cells, normal human skin has resident alphabeta T cells that are also sequenced, and this complicates analysis of the scalp TCR repertoire.

This clone is described as medium-sized (0.01 to 0.1%). There is no known antigen for this receptor. No much larger clone is present one base from it, and per-base qualities are unavailable. The meaning of the sample's treatment or condition label: oral pan-JAK inhibitor, 5-10 mg twice daily. Peripheral blood and lesional scalp punch biopsies were obtained from patients with alopecia areata. PBMCs were isolated by density centrifugation and stained for CD3, CD4 and CD8, after which CD4+ and CD8+ T cells were sorted on a FACSAria. The library was prepared using the immunoSEQ multiplex PCR assay. To provide template for TCR sequencing, every sample had RNA extracted and reverse transcribed into cDNA. SuperScript III was used to make first-strand cDNA, primed with a 2:1 mix of oligo-dT and random hexamers. Amplification bias was assessed with a synthetic immune receptor repertoire, and residual bias was removed computationally. Regarding the original processing steps: Raw reads were preprocessed to remove errors, and CDR3 was defined by IMGT conventions from the conserved cysteine to phenylalanine. To get clonality, Shannon entropy was normalized by log2 of the number of productive unique TCRs and the result was subtracted from 1. Scalp TCRbeta sequences were cross-referenced with sorted blood CD4 and CD8 repertoires so that the CD4 or CD8 identity of scalp clones could be inferred. In its TCRdb copy, this immuneACCESS table keeps in-frame sequences only and misses some clones. Where compared with another copy, unresolved V genes explain less than half of these, and the others have no known cause. V and J calls and clone size are given by that table; D and trimming were obtained from the DNA. Counted in this sample were about 260,000 clones; around 64% of them appeared once. More than 0.85% of the sample is taken by the ten largest.

Specimen: CD4+ T cells sorted from blood, collected at week 52, from a patient treated with tofacitinib. The TCR sequence derives from a human donor with alopecia areata.

The CDR3 sequence is CASSLLRGSYNEQFF. The nucleotide sequence is given as TGTGCCAGCAGCTTGCTCCGGGGCTCCTACAATGAGCAGTTCTTC. The V and J segments used are TRBV14 and TRBJ2-1, with TRBD2 tentatively as D gene (5 bases match). V loses 5 bases of germline sequence and J loses 0 bases, and the interval between the two ends is 11 bases. The CDR1 and CDR2 encoded by the germline V gene are SGHDN and FVKESK. The CDR3 measures 15 amino acids from cysteine to phenylalanine. Only the CDR3 DNA stays, 45 bases, in frame from base 1.